Below, 28 T cell receptor beta chains from the same sample are listed, as sequenced in a study of blood T cell repertoires in COVID-19. Profiling relied on immunoSEQ multiplex PCR, and the TCRdb table lists in-frame clones only, not all of them. The data hold 150,000 to 200,000 clones, with about 86% observed a single time. Source material: peripheral blood. The receptor set was obtained from a man between 18 and 35 years old with acute or convalescent COVID-19.

This clone was detected once. The chain is built from TRBV30 and TRBJ2-2; possibly TRBD1 for D (5 bases). The CDR3 runs to 13 residues. Trimming took off 0 bases at V and 7 bases at J, with 9 bases between the two ends. Germline V gene lookup returns CDR1 GTSNPN and CDR2 SVGIG (reference sequence). The chain's CDR3 is CAWSVIRDGELFF. CDR3 DNA sequence: TGTGCCTGGAGTGTAATCAGGGACGGGGAGCTGTTTTTT.

The chain has TRBV2 and TRBJ2-3, with 13 bases that match TRBD2. Trimming took 3 bases from V and 5 from J; bases not matched to a gene: 2. The CDR3 is made up of 15 amino acids. Germline V gives CDR1 SNHLY, CDR2 FYNNEI. This chain's CDR3 is CASSDRTSGRDTQYF. The CDR3 DNA is TGTGCCAGCAGTGACCGGACTAGCGGGAGAGATACGCAGTATTTT.

In nucleotides, the CDR3 is TGTGCCAGCAGCAACGGGCACAGGATGAACACTGAAGCTTTCTTT. This sequence encodes CASSNGHRMNTEAFF. The chain is built from TRBV21-1 and TRBJ1-1; TRBD1 is taken as the D call from the table, unchecked against the DNA. TRBV21-1 is a documented pseudogene. The CDR3 spans 15 residues.

On this clone itself: The same CDR3 also results from other DNA sequences found in this sample. The chain uses TRBV18 and TRBJ2-2; no reliable D call. The V end lost 2 bases, the J end lost 1 base, and 8 bases lay between the germline ends. The CDR3 is 15 residues long. The V gene's germline CDR1 is KGHSH and CDR2 LQKENI. The CDR3 spells CASSPSRGNTGELFF. The CDR3, as DNA: TGTGCCAGCTCACCATCACGAGGGAACACCGGGGAGCTGTTTTTT.

This clone appeared a single time. The rearrangement uses TRBV12-5 and TRBJ2-1; 7 bases align to TRBD1. This CDR3 comprises 16 residues. CDR1 and CDR2 (germline): LGHNT, FRNRAP. V lost 6 bases to trimming and J lost 1 base; unmatched junction nucleotides: 9. Written as DNA, the CDR3 is TGTGCTAGTGGCCCTGACAGGGCTATTTCCTACAATGAGCAGTTCTTC. Protein: CASGPDRAISYNEQFF. Looking up the rest from reference TRBV12-5 and TRBJ2-1 gives the full variable domain: DARVTQTPRHKVTEMGQEVTMRCQPILGHNTVFWYRQTMMQGLELLAYFRNRAPLDDSGMPKDRFSAEMPDATLATLKIQPSEPRDSAVYFCASGPDRAISYNEQFFGPGTRLTVL.

The chain links TRBV9 to TRBJ2-3; D gene unclear. V gave up 4 bases and J gave up 2 bases, with 11 bases separating them. The CDR3 has 14 amino acids. Per germline, CDR1 SGDLS and CDR2 YYNGEE. The CDR3 DNA sequence: TGTGCCAGCAGCACTGAGGAACACACAGATACGCAGTATTTT. Translation gives CASSTEEHTDTQYF.

The rearrangement links TRBV7-9 to TRBJ2-7, with 8 bases lining up with TRBD1. This CDR3 is built from 12 residues. The germline CDR1 and CDR2 sequences are SEHNR and FQNEAQ (reference sequence). Germline trimming cut 3 bases from V and 5 bases from J; bases unmatched to any gene: 0. CDR3 sequence: CASSLDRDEQYV. The CDR3 DNA sequence: TGTGCCAGCAGCTTGGACAGGGACGAGCAGTACGTC.

The table lists this clone with a count of one. The chain has TRBV5-5 and TRBJ2-7, with TRBD1 matching 9 bases. Trimming removed 0 bases from V and 2 bases from J; junction bases left unmatched: 3. Germline V gene sequence: CDR1 SGHKS, CDR2 YYEKEE (reference sequence). The CDR3 loop spans 15 amino acids. This chain's CDR3 is CASSLGQGGTYEQYV. The CDR3 DNA sequence: TGTGCCAGCAGCTTGGGACAGGGGGGGACCTACGAGCAGTACGTC.

The rearrangement links TRBV19 to TRBJ1-5, with 8 nucleotides matching TRBD1. The V and J ends lost 4 bases and 7 bases, in that order; junction bases with no gene match: 12. There are 16 residues in the CDR3. Looked up from germline, CDR1 is LNHDA and CDR2 is SQIVND (reference sequence). In nucleotides, the CDR3 is TGTGCCAGTAGTACTTATACCAGGGGGCGAGGGCAGCCCCAGCATTTT. Amino acids: CASSTYTRGRGQPQHF.

This clone was found a few times. The genes are TRBV13 and TRBJ1-1; tentatively, D is TRBD1 (5 bases). The CDR3 loop spans 15 amino acids. The germline V gene has CDR1 PRHDT and CDR2 FYEKMQ (reference sequence). Trimming cost V 3 bases and J 6 bases, with 17 bases left between them. The CDR3 loop reads CASSLGEGLGSEAFF. The CDR3 DNA reads TGTGCCAGCAGCTTGGGGGAGGGGCTCGGGTCTGAAGCTTTCTTT.

V usage is TRBV13 and J usage is TRBJ2-2; a possible D gene is TRBD2 (5 bases). CDR3 length equals 17 residues. Germline CDR1 and CDR2: PRHDT and FYEKMQ (reference sequence). V lost 1 base to trimming and J lost 8 bases, with 20 bases between them. CDR3 coding DNA: TGTGCCAGCAGCTTAGATCGGGGATCAACATCCGCGGGGGAGCTGTTTTTT. The encoded protein is CASSLDRGSTSAGELFF.

CDR3 nucleotides: TGCGCCAGCAGCCAAGAGAGGGCTCAGCCCCAGCATTTT. Its protein product is CASSQERAQPQHF. The chain carries TRBV4-1 and TRBJ1-5; D gene ambiguous. Germline V gene sequence: CDR1 MGHRA, CDR2 YSYEKL. The CDR3 loop spans 13 amino acids. Trimming removed 0 bases from V and 6 bases from J, with 6 bases in between.

V and J are TRBV4-1 and TRBJ2-5; no clear D. The CDR3 is 15 amino acids. The ends were cut back, 4 bases at V and 0 bases at J, with 12 bases in the middle. The germline V gene has CDR1 MGHRA and CDR2 YSYEKL. This chain's CDR3 is CASSLDGLYQETQYF. CDR3 DNA: TGCGCCAGCAGCCTAGACGGGTTGTACCAAGAGACCCAGTACTTC.

The chain combines TRBV6-5 with TRBJ2-1; 8 nucleotides match TRBD1. V dropped 2 bases and J dropped 5; count of bases not matched to a gene: 5. Germline V gene sequence: CDR1 MNHEY, CDR2 SVGAGI. The CDR3 sequence is 15 residues long. The CDR3 nucleotides read TGTGCCAGCAGTTACGACAGGGGTATCCACAATGAGCAGTTCTTC. Translation: CASSYDRGIHNEQFF.

This chain links TRBV28 with TRBJ2-3, with D unclear. The V gene's germline CDR1 is MDHEN and CDR2 SYDVKM. The V gene lost 6 bases and the J gene lost 0 bases, with 7 bases spanning the gap. CDR3 size: 13 residues. The CDR3 bases are TGTGCCAGCAGCATTACTAGCACAGATACGCAGTATTTT. This encodes CASSITSTDTQYF.

This clone was counted only a few times. Distinct nucleotide sequences in the sample also encode this CDR3. The chain carries TRBV4-2 and TRBJ2-7; TRBD2 aligns across 10 bases. The ends lost 1 base at V and 2 bases at J; junction bases unmatched: 2. Germline V CDR1 and CDR2: LGHNA, YNFKEQ. The CDR3 is made up of 15 amino acids. The CDR3 coding sequence is TGTGCCAGCAGCCAAGGTAGCGGGGGGACCTACGAGCAGTACGTC. Protein product: CASSQGSGGTYEQYV.

The CDR3 DNA is TGTGCCAGCAGTGGGAGGTCCTCGAACACCGGGGAGCTGTTTTTT. Translating it yields CASSGRSSNTGELFF. The rearrangement links TRBV2 to TRBJ2-2; D is perhaps TRBD2 (5 bases). The CDR3 length is 15 residues. Between the trimmed V and J ends, which lost 4 bases and 0 bases, there was a span of 9 bases. Germline V CDR1 and CDR2: SNHLY, FYNNEI.

This rearrangement joins TRBV28 to TRBJ1-1; the D gene is possibly TRBD1 (5 bases). The CDR3 totals 15 residues. Germline-derived CDR1 and CDR2 are MDHEN and SYDVKM. V lost 4 bases, J lost 0 bases, and 12 bases lay in between. In DNA form, the CDR3 reads TGTGCCAGCAGTTCCACAGGAGGGTTGAACACTGAAGCTTTCTTT. This encodes CASSSTGGLNTEAFF.

The V call is TRBV4-1, the J call TRBJ1-2; 7 bases map to TRBD1. CDR1 is MGHRA and CDR2 is YSYEKL in the germline V gene. CDR3 length: 15 residues. The junction had 9 bases not matched to a gene; V was cut back by 4 bases and J by 4 bases. The CDR3 nucleotides read TGCGCCAGCAGCCCCTCGGACAGGAACCTCTATGGCTACACCTTC. Its protein product is CASSPSDRNLYGYTF.

The chain is built from TRBV30 and TRBJ1-2; the D gene is possibly TRBD1 (5 bases). Germline loops: CDR1 GTSNPN, CDR2 SVGIG (reference sequence). Between the trimmed V and J ends, which lost 2 bases and 1 base, there was a span of 17 bases. The CDR3 has 16 residues. The CDR3 DNA reads as TGTGCCTGGAGTTTTCAGGGCAGCACTTATAACTATGGCTACACCTTC. It codes for CAWSFQGSTYNYGYTF.

This chain's CDR3 is CASNYGSLAYNEQFF. DNA for the CDR3: TGTGCCAGCAACTACGGGAGTCTCGCCTACAATGAGCAGTTCTTC. The chain carries TRBV5-6 and TRBJ2-1; possibly TRBD2 for D (6 bases). Germline-derived CDR1 and CDR2 are SGHDT and YYEEEE. Trimming took off 6 bases at V and 2 bases at J, with 15 bases between the two ends. The CDR3 has 15 residues.

This chain connects TRBV21-1 to TRBJ1-2; TRBD1, the D gene given by the table, was not confirmed from the DNA. TRBV21-1 is shown as a pseudogene. CDR3 size: 14 residues. The CDR3 is CASSKVRQGGGYTF. The DNA for the CDR3 is TGTGCCAGCAGCAAAGTACGCCAGGGCGGTGGCTACACCTTC.

This chain connects TRBV30 to TRBJ1-5, with 7 bases aligning to TRBD1. V lost 1 base, J lost 0 bases, and 9 bases stayed unmatched. In germline, CDR1 is GTSNPN, CDR2 SVGIG (reference sequence). This CDR3 comprises 17 residues. The CDR3 nucleotides are TGTGCCTGGAGTGAGGGACAGAAACCCTATAGCAATCAGCCCCAGCATTTT. Translated: CAWSEGQKPYSNQPQHF.

The V and J genes are TRBV30 and TRBJ2-3; D possibly corresponds to TRBD1 (6 bases). Per germline, CDR1 GTSNPN and CDR2 SVGIG (reference sequence). The CDR3 length is 15 residues. The V end lost 1 base, the J end lost 0 bases, and 11 bases lay between the germline ends. The CDR3 loop reads CAWSADRTSTDTQYF. CDR3 nucleotides: TGTGCCTGGAGTGCGGACAGAACTAGCACAGATACGCAGTATTTT.

The chain joins TRBV19 to TRBJ1-3; a weak D match, TRBD1 (6 bases). The CDR3 is 16 residues long. V lost 4 bases to trimming and J lost 3 bases, with 16 bases between them. CDR1 is LNHDA, CDR2 SQIVND, per germline (reference sequence). CDR3 region: CASSTASTGGGNTIYF. The DNA for the CDR3 is TGTGCCAGTAGTACCGCTTCGACAGGTGGTGGAAACACCATATATTTT.

This chain connects TRBV14 to TRBJ2-3; TRBD1 agrees at 8 bases. Germline values: CDR1 SGHDN, CDR2 FVKESK. This CDR3 has 16 amino acids. J lost 3 bases, V lost 2 bases, and 7 bases had no gene match. CDR3 protein: CASSQKDRGWTDTQYF. CDR3 nucleotides: TGTGCCAGCAGCCAAAAAGACAGGGGTTGGACAGATACGCAGTATTTT.

The chain couples TRBV7-3 to TRBJ1-4; 10 nucleotides agree with TRBD1. The CDR3 is 15 residues long. With 5 bases clipped from V and 8 bases from J, the junction kept 8 bases outside the gene matches. Germline CDR1 SGHTA, CDR2 FQGTGA. CDR3 protein: CASSRDRGQKEKLFF. In DNA form, the CDR3 reads TGTGCCAGCAGCCGAGACAGGGGGCAGAAGGAAAAACTGTTTTTT.

Worth noting for this clone: The same CDR3 also results from other DNA sequences found in this sample. This chain connects TRBV5-1 to TRBJ1-2; D might be TRBD1 (5 bases). Between the trimmed V and J ends, which lost 0 bases and 2 bases, there was a span of 8 bases. CDR1 and CDR2 (germline): SGHRS, YFSETQ. The CDR3 totals 14 residues. The CDR3 reads CASSLATGNYGYTF. The CDR3 DNA follows: TGCGCCAGCAGCTTGGCCACAGGAAACTATGGCTACACCTTC.